These 13 T cell receptor beta chains came from one sample sequenced in a study of Graves' ophthalmopathy and Graves' hyperthyroidism. Amplified TCR beta CDR3 regions were obtained using RNA transcripts as template. First-round RT-PCR used HTBI primers; second-round multiplex PCR followed. TCRdb ran MiXCR on the multiplex PCR reads and lists one entry per CDR3 protein. The sample carries about 370,000 distinct CDR3 sequences, about a sixth recorded once. Sequenced material: peripheral blood. These receptors came from an adult woman with stable Graves' hyperthyroidism.

This clonotype has just a few counts. The rearrangement links TRBV20-1 to TRBJ1-2; unclear D gene. Germline V gene data show CDR1 as DFQATT and CDR2 as SNEGSKA (reference sequence). V was cut by 3 bases and J by 2 bases, with 16 bases left in between. The CDR3 sequence is 15 residues long. This chain's CDR3 is CSARVDGALNYGYTF. The CDR3 bases are TGCAGTGCTAGGGTCGATGGTGCGCTGAACTATGGCTACACCTTC.

The gene calls are TRBV15 and TRBJ1-1; D is undetermined. CDR1 and CDR2 from the germline V gene are LNHNV and YYDKDF (reference sequence). V was cut by 3 bases and J by 5 bases, with 13 bases left in between. CDR3 length: 14 amino acids. DNA of the CDR3: TGTGCCACCAGCAGGCGAGCAACGGGGACTGAAGCTTTCTTT. It translates to CATSRRATGTEAFF. Full variable domain (rest looked up from reference TRBV15 and TRBJ1-1): DAMVIQNPRYQVTQFGKPVTLSCSQTLNHNVMYWYQQKSSQAPKLLFHYYDKDFNNEADTPDNFQSRRPNTSFCFLDIRSPGLGDTAMYLCATSRRATGTEAFFGQGTRLTVV.

This clonotype was recorded at least ten times. CDR3 protein: CASSPASGSGTYEQYF. The CDR3 coding sequence is TGTGCCAGCAGCCCGGCTAGCGGGAGCGGCACCTACGAGCAGTACTTC. The chain carries TRBV12-3 or TRBV12-4 and TRBJ2-7, with TRBD2 identical over 10 bases. The CDR3 totals 16 residues. The trim removed 6 bases at V and 2 bases at J, leaving 10 bases unmatched.

This clonotype was seen ten or more times. This chain uses TRBV12-3 or TRBV12-4 with TRBJ2-7; the D is unclear. Trimming removed 2 bases from V and 2 bases from J, with 10 bases in between. This CDR3 has 14 amino acids. The CDR3 DNA sequence: TGTGCCAGCAGTTTATCCGCGGTCCCCTACGAGCAGTACTTC. Amino acid sequence: CASSLSAVPYEQYF.

This clonotype showed up many times. The rearrangement joins TRBV18 to TRBJ1-1; D perhaps matches TRBD1 (6 bases). Trimming removed 4 bases at V and 6 bases at J, with 15 bases between. Looked up from germline, CDR1 is KGHSH and CDR2 is LQKENI. The CDR3 extends over 14 amino acids. In DNA, the CDR3 is TGTGCCAGCTCACTAGAATACAGGGCCGCTGAAGCTTTCTTT. Its translation is CASSLEYRAAEAFF.

This clonotype has at least ten counts. The chain uses TRBV7-2 and TRBJ1-6; 7 positions agree with TRBD1. The ends lost 0 bases at V and 9 bases at J; junction bases unmatched: 11. This CDR3 comprises 17 residues. The germline V gene encodes CDR1 SGHTA and CDR2 FQGNSA. The CDR3 here is CASSLAPESYRGSPLHF. The DNA for the CDR3 is TGTGCCAGCAGCTTAGCGCCAGAGAGTTACAGGGGTTCACCCCTCCACTTT.

V gene TRBV3-1 combines with J gene TRBJ2-6; D not resolved. The V end lost 2 bases, the J end lost 0 bases, and 8 bases lay between the germline ends. The germline V gene encodes CDR1 LGHDT and CDR2 YNNKEL (reference sequence). The CDR3 covers 16 residues. The CDR3 nucleotides are TGTGCCAGCAGCCAAACGGGCCGCTCTGGGGCCAACGTCCTGACTTTC. Translating gives CASSQTGRSGANVLTF.

This clonotype appeared many times. The germline gene is not matched at one end of the junction; a read error may be the cause. The chain uses TRBV6-1 and TRBJ1-5, with TRBD1 matching 8 bases. This CDR3 is 17 amino acids long. Germline loops: CDR1 MNHNS, CDR2 SASEGT. The CDR3 reads CASSEGAGGYSNQPQQF. Written as DNA, the CDR3 is TGTGCCAGCAGTGAAGGGGCAGGGGGCTATAGCAATCAGCCCCAGCAATTT.

Ten or more counts support this clonotype. This chain connects TRBV12-3 or TRBV12-4 to TRBJ1-1; the D is unclear. The CDR3 extends over 13 amino acids. Trimming stripped 4 bases from V and 5 bases from J, with 11 bases between. The CDR3: CASSYVRWTEAFF. DNA of the CDR3: TGTGCCAGCAGTTACGTCCGATGGACTGAAGCTTTCTTT.

V is TRBV5-1 and J is TRBJ2-2, with D possibly TRBD1 on 5 matching bases. The CDR3 contains 16 residues. The V end was cut by 4 bases, the J end by 3 bases, with 16 bases between. CDR1 and CDR2 (germline): SGHRS, YFSETQ. CDR3 bases: TGCGCCAGCAGCCCACAAGGGGTAGGGTACACCGGGGAGCTGTTTTTT. It specifies CASSPQGVGYTGELFF.

This clonotype was counted at least ten times. The chain links TRBV5-1 to TRBJ2-7, with D possibly called TRBD1 or TRBD2 (5 bases each). The CDR3 totals 15 residues. V was pared by 0 bases and J by 3 bases, with 13 bases between. From germline, CDR1 is SGHRS and CDR2 YFSETQ. CDR3 in DNA: TGCGCCAGCAGCTTGGCCGGGGCGATAAACTACGAGCAGTACTTC. It is translated as CASSLAGAINYEQYF.

This clonotype has a count of ten or more. The V call is TRBV7-8, the J call TRBJ2-7; a weak D match, TRBD1 (6 bases). Germline V gene sequence: CDR1 SGHVS, CDR2 FQNEAQ. V lost 5 bases, J lost 2 bases, and 10 bases lay in between. The CDR3 length is 13 residues. CDR3: CASSRDTTYEQYF. In DNA, the CDR3 is TGTGCCAGCAGCAGGGACACTACCTACGAGCAGTACTTC.

This clonotype was observed at least ten times. CDR3 amino acids: CASSLEGAGGELFF. Written as DNA, the CDR3 is TGTGCCAGCAGCCTTGAGGGGGCTGGCGGGGAGCTGTTTTTT. This chain uses TRBV27 with TRBJ2-2; the match to TRBD1 covers 7 bases. CDR1 MNHEY and CDR2 SMNVEV come from the germline V gene (reference sequence). The V gene end was trimmed by 6 bases and the J gene end by 7 bases; junction bases not matched to a gene: 8. The CDR3 totals 14 residues.